Following are 28 T cell receptor beta chains from one sample sequenced in a study of blood T cell repertoires in COVID-19. The data were produced by immunoSEQ multiplex PCR, yet TCRdb's version contains in-frame clones alone and is incomplete. The repertoire holds some 130,000 clones, with around four fifths as singletons. Sequencing was performed on peripheral blood. These receptors all come from a man in his forties with active or convalescent COVID-19.

The V gene is TRBV24-1, the J gene TRBJ2-3; 9 nucleotides align to TRBD1. With 3 bases clipped from V and 1 base from J, the junction kept 7 bases outside the gene matches. Germline loops: CDR1 KGHDR, CDR2 SFDVKD. This CDR3 is 17 amino acids long. The CDR3 protein is CATSDARQGGGTDTQYF. The CDR3 DNA is TGTGCCACCAGTGATGCCAGACAGGGGGGGGGCACAGATACGCAGTATTTT.

The genes are TRBV9 and TRBJ2-3; no reliable D call. Germline V gene sequence: CDR1 SGDLS, CDR2 YYNGEE. Trimming stripped 2 bases from V and 5 bases from J, with 9 bases between. CDR3 length equals 13 residues. The CDR3 region is CASSVGARDTQYF. The CDR3 bases are TGTGCCAGCAGCGTCGGAGCGAGAGATACGCAGTATTTT. The variable domain in full, with the rest retrieved from reference TRBV9 and TRBJ2-3, is DSGVTQTPKHLITATGQRVTLRCSPRSGDLSVYWYQQSLDQGLQFLIQYYNGEERAKGNILERFSAQQFPDLHSELNLSSLELGDSALYFCASSVGARDTQYFGPGTRLTVL.

The rearrangement joins TRBV30 to TRBJ2-6; possibly TRBD2 for D (7 bases). Germline V gene sequence: CDR1 GTSNPN, CDR2 SVGIG (reference sequence). The CDR3 contains 14 residues. Written as DNA, the CDR3 is TGTGCTAGGAGAGGGGGGGCTGGGGCCAACGTCCTGACTTTC. As protein: CARRGGAGANVLTF.

This clone was counted many times. The gene calls are TRBV5-4 and TRBJ1-1; maybe TRBD1 (5 bases). V was pared by 0 bases and J by 1 base, with 7 bases between. Germline values: CDR1 SGHNT, CDR2 YYREEE (reference sequence). The CDR3 spans 14 residues. CDR3 bases: TGTGCCAGCAGCTTGGCCAGGGCGAACACTGAAGCTTTCTTT. This codes for CASSLARANTEAFF.

The chain employs TRBV7-2 and TRBJ2-6; TRBD1 agrees at 11 bases. With V trimmed by 3 bases and J by 1 base, 5 bases remained unmatched. Germline-derived CDR1 and CDR2 are SGHTA and FQGNSA. CDR3 length: 18 residues. The CDR3 reads CASSFGQGANSGANVLTF. The CDR3 DNA reads TGTGCCAGCAGCTTCGGACAGGGGGCGAATTCTGGGGCCAACGTCCTGACTTTC.

This chain connects TRBV6-2 or TRBV6-3 to TRBJ2-4; no firm D call. The V gene lost 0 bases and the J gene lost 7 bases, with 10 bases spanning the gap. CDR1 is MNHEY and CDR2 is SVGEGT in the germline V gene. The CDR3 extends over 14 amino acids. The CDR3 protein is CASSYSADRNIQYF. The CDR3 DNA follows: TGTGCCAGCAGTTACTCGGCGGATCGGAACATTCAGTACTTC.

A few counts support this clone. The chain combines TRBV19 with TRBJ1-6; D gene unclear. The V end lost 6 bases, the J end lost 4 bases, and 10 bases lay between the germline ends. The CDR3 is 14 amino acids. Germline assignment: CDR1 LNHDA and CDR2 SQIVND (reference sequence). This CDR3 reads CASSARGYNSPLHF. In nucleotides, the CDR3 is TGTGCCAGTAGCGCCAGAGGTTATAATTCACCCCTCCACTTT.

The gene calls are TRBV7-9 and TRBJ2-1; 8 bases are a match to TRBD1. CDR3 length: 15 residues. The J segment lost 8 bases and the V segment lost 5 bases, leaving 11 bases of the junction unmatched. The germline CDR1 and CDR2 sequences are SEHNR and FQNEAQ (reference sequence). CDR3 amino acids: CASSPRGLARHEQFF. DNA for the CDR3: TGTGCCAGCAGCCCCAGGGGGCTAGCTAGGCATGAGCAGTTCTTC.

This rearrangement joins TRBV3-1 (or the pseudogene TRBV3-2) to TRBJ2-7; D is possibly TRBD2 (6 bases). The germline CDR1 and CDR2 sequences are LGHDT and YNNKEL (reference sequence). The CDR3 runs to 12 residues. V was trimmed by 8 bases and J by 7 bases, leaving 15 bases between them. This chain's CDR3 is CASSNGGLEQYF. The DNA for the CDR3 is TGTGCCAGCTCTAATGGAGGGTTGGAGCAGTACTTC.

The rearrangement uses TRBV7-3 and TRBJ2-3; 9 bases map to TRBD2. The CDR3 runs 17 residues. V trimming: 4 bases; J trimming: 5 bases; junction bases outside the gene matches: 13. Per germline, CDR1 SGHTA and CDR2 FQGTGA. CDR3 protein: CASSSGERGEFGDTQYF. CDR3 bases: TGTGCCAGCAGCTCCGGAGAGCGGGGGGAGTTTGGAGATACGCAGTATTTT.

The chain links TRBV19 to TRBJ1-3; TRBD1 matches at 7 bases. The V and J ends lost 5 bases and 0 bases, in that order; junction bases with no gene match: 16. Germline CDR1 LNHDA, CDR2 SQIVND (reference sequence). The CDR3 sequence is 19 residues long. DNA for the CDR3: TGTGCCAGTAGTCCCTCCGCCGGGACAGAGCACCCCTCTGGAAACACCATATATTTT. Translation gives CASSPSAGTEHPSGNTIYF. Together with reference TRBV19 and TRBJ1-3, the CDR3 gives the full variable domain: DGGITQSPKYLFRKEGQNVTLSCEQNLNHDAMYWYRQDPGQGLRLIYYSQIVNDFQKGDIAEGYSVSREKKESFPLTVTSAQKNPTAFYLCASSPSAGTEHPSGNTIYFGEGSWLTVV.

This clone was seen a few times. The chain is built from TRBV7-8 and TRBJ2-1; D perhaps matches TRBD1 (7 bases). CDR1 and CDR2 (germline): SGHVS, FQNEAQ. V was shortened by 5 bases and J by 7 bases, with 12 bases between the two germline ends. The CDR3 covers 13 residues. CDR3 loop: CASSPTGRNEQFF. Here the CDR3 DNA reads TGTGCCAGCAGCCCGACAGGGAGGAATGAGCAGTTCTTC.

This chain connects TRBV27 to TRBJ1-6; 7 bases line up with TRBD1. CDR1 is MNHEY and CDR2 is SMNVEV in the germline V gene (reference sequence). V lost 6 bases, J lost 5 bases, and 10 bases stayed unmatched. This CDR3 has 16 amino acids. CDR3 loop: CASRRTTGVNNSPLHF. The CDR3 DNA sequence: TGTGCCAGCAGGCGAACAACAGGGGTTAATAATTCACCCCTCCACTTT.

The CDR3 reads CASSSWTGEETQYF. The CDR3 nucleotides read TGTGCCAGCAGTTCCTGGACAGGGGAGGAGACCCAGTACTTC. The chain couples TRBV27 to TRBJ2-5; 9 bases fit TRBD1. Trimming removed 4 bases from V and 5 bases from J; junction bases left unmatched: 5. Per germline, CDR1 MNHEY and CDR2 SMNVEV (reference sequence). The CDR3 is 14 amino acids.

The rearrangement uses TRBV19 and TRBJ1-4; TRBD1 aligns across 7 bases. This CDR3 has 14 residues. V gave up 5 bases and J gave up 8 bases; unmatched junction bases: 8. Germline V gene data show CDR1 as LNHDA and CDR2 as SQIVND (reference sequence). The CDR3 is CASSPGDSREKLFF. The CDR3, as DNA: TGTGCCAGTAGTCCGGGGGACAGTCGCGAAAAACTGTTTTTT.

The chain links TRBV10-3 to TRBJ2-4; the match to TRBD2 covers 8 bases. Germline V gene lookup returns CDR1 ENHRY and CDR2 SYGVKD. CDR3 length equals 16 residues. V trimming: 6 bases; J trimming: 0 bases; junction bases outside the gene matches: 7. CDR3 in amino acids: CAIRILAALAKNIQYF. CDR3 DNA: TGTGCCATCAGGATACTAGCGGCACTAGCCAAAAACATTCAGTACTTC.

The chain recombines TRBV6-5 with TRBJ2-7; 13 nucleotides line up with TRBD2. Per germline, CDR1 MNHEY and CDR2 SVGAGI. There are 14 residues in the CDR3. V was pared by 6 bases and J by 6 bases, with 5 bases of the junction left unmatched. CDR3 sequence (DNA): TGTGCCAGCAGCACTAGCGGGAGGGGGTCCGAGCAGTACTTC. Amino acid sequence: CASSTSGRGSEQYF.

For the CDR3, the DNA is TGTGCCAGCAGCCAAGATCCCCCAGCGGAGCGATACTACAATGAGCAGTTCTTC. Translation: CASSQDPPAERYYNEQFF. The gene calls are TRBV3-1 (or the pseudogene TRBV3-2) and TRBJ2-1; D might be TRBD2 (5 bases). Trimming left V 0 bases short and J 3 bases short, with 18 bases between. From germline, CDR1 is LGHDT and CDR2 YNNKEL (reference sequence). The length of the CDR3 is 18 residues.

This clone has just one count. The chain has TRBV20-1 and TRBJ2-7; TRBD2 is a possible D gene (6 bases). The CDR3 runs to 14 residues. V lost 3 bases, J lost 7 bases, and 19 bases lay in between. Germline V gene sequence: CDR1 DFQATT, CDR2 SNEGSKA (reference sequence). The CDR3 loop reads CSASSGRGAGEQYF. The CDR3, as DNA: TGCAGTGCTAGTTCCGGTCGCGGGGCGGGAGAGCAGTACTTC.

The chain joins TRBV4-2 to TRBJ2-5, with TRBD2 as a possible D gene (5 bases). With 2 bases removed from V and 4 bases from J, the gap between germline ends came to 8 bases. Germline-derived CDR1 and CDR2 are LGHNA and YNFKEQ. There are 13 residues in the CDR3. CDR3 sequence: CASSQYRGETQYF. The CDR3, as DNA: TGTGCCAGCAGCCAATACCGGGGAGAGACCCAGTACTTC.

The chain has TRBV2 and TRBJ2-3; the D gene is possibly TRBD2 (6 bases). Per the germline V gene, CDR1 is SNHLY and CDR2 is FYNNEI. The CDR3 runs to 12 residues. V was pared by 7 bases and J by 3 bases, with 8 bases between. CDR3 DNA sequence: TGTGCCAGCACGGGAGAAACAGATACGCAGTATTTT. Translated, it gives CASTGETDTQYF.

This clone was detected only once. The chain combines TRBV2 with TRBJ2-1; D call uncertain. Germline loops: CDR1 SNHLY, CDR2 FYNNEI. This CDR3 spans 15 amino acids. Trimming took 6 bases from V and 0 from J, leaving 12 bases between them. The CDR3 loop reads CASRRLVSSYNEQFF. CDR3 nucleotide sequence: TGTGCCAGCAGGCGACTTGTAAGCTCCTACAATGAGCAGTTCTTC.

V usage is TRBV29-1 and J usage is TRBJ2-1; TRBD1 aligns across 8 bases. The ends lost 8 bases at V and 0 bases at J; junction bases unmatched: 6. CDR1 and CDR2 from the germline V gene are SQVTM and ANQGSEA. CDR3 length equals 14 residues. The CDR3 reads CSLGQGLSYNEQFF. Written as DNA, the CDR3 is TGCAGCCTAGGACAGGGACTCTCCTACAATGAGCAGTTCTTC.

The chain links TRBV10-3 to TRBJ1-2; a weak D match, TRBD1 (5 bases). The CDR3 extends over 11 amino acids. The V and J ends lost 6 bases and 6 bases respectively, with 8 bases between them. Germline-derived CDR1 and CDR2 are ENHRY and SYGVKD. In DNA, the CDR3 is TGTGCCATCAGCAGGGATCATGGCTACACCTTC. It translates to CAISRDHGYTF.

The chain links TRBV4-1 to TRBJ1-1, with 12 nucleotides matching TRBD1. Trimming took 4 bases from V and 7 from J; bases not matched to a gene: 10. The CDR3 loop spans 16 amino acids. Germline lookup yields CDR1 MGHRA and CDR2 YSYEKL. As DNA, the CDR3 is TGCGCCAGCAGCCCCCGGGACAGGGGGCAAGGAGGTGAAGCTTTCTTT. It codes for CASSPRDRGQGGEAFF.

This rearrangement joins TRBV27 to TRBJ1-6; D gene ambiguous. Per the germline V gene, CDR1 is MNHEY and CDR2 is SMNVEV (reference sequence). V lost 2 bases to trimming and J lost 7 bases, with 9 bases between them. CDR3 size: 14 residues. CDR3: CASSLGNTNSPLHF. The CDR3 region has the DNA TGTGCCAGCAGTTTAGGTAACACCAATTCACCCCTCCACTTT.

In its sample, this clone was seen once. The CDR3 region is CASSFGGTYEQYF. The CDR3 DNA reads TGTGCCAGCAGTTTTGGCGGTACCTACGAGCAGTACTTC. This chain links TRBV12-3 or TRBV12-4 with TRBJ2-7; D remains unclear. This CDR3 has 13 residues. The ends were cut back, 3 bases at V and 2 bases at J, with 8 bases in the middle.

The V call is TRBV29-1, the J call TRBJ2-2; 7 nucleotides line up with TRBD1. J gave up 4 bases and V 7 bases, and 9 bases lay outside the gene matches. CDR1 and CDR2 from the germline V gene are SQVTM and ANQGSEA. This CDR3 comprises 14 residues. CDR3 DNA: TGCAGCGCTGCAAGGGGGCGCGGCACCGGGGAGCTGTTTTTT. This gives the protein CSAARGRGTGELFF.